The 32 T cell receptor beta chains given below trace back to one sample, sequenced in a study of cytotoxic CD8 clonotypes in ibrutinib-treated CLL. Libraries were prepared by immunoSEQ multiplex PCR; TCRdb keeps only in-frame clonotypes and omits some of them. The sample carries under 150,000 clones, approximately 80% recorded once. This specimen consisted of PBMCs, obtained after 36 months of ibrutinib treatment. Every receptor here comes from a human donor with chronic lymphocytic leukemia.

The V call is TRBV10-3, the J call TRBJ2-7, with 9 bases identical to TRBD1. This CDR3 region has 16 residues. Losses at the gene ends were 4 bases for V and 0 bases for J; bases not matched to a gene: 7. Germline assignment: CDR1 ENHRY and CDR2 SYGVKD. CDR3 amino acids: CAISGERDRASYEQYF. The CDR3 region has the DNA TGTGCCATCAGTGGCGAAAGGGACAGGGCCTCCTACGAGCAGTACTTC.

A single count supports this clone. The chain carries TRBV7-3 and TRBJ2-5, with TRBD1 as a possible D gene (5 bases). CDR1 is SGHTA, CDR2 FQGTGA, per germline. The CDR3 has 16 residues. Between the trimmed V and J ends, which lost 5 bases and 4 bases, there was a span of 20 bases. CDR3 sequence reads: CASSPGWLGHGETQYF. The CDR3 DNA follows: TGTGCCAGCAGCCCCGGGTGGCTGGGGCACGGAGAGACCCAGTACTTC.

CDR3 amino acids: CASSLYTSGSNSYNEQFF. CDR3 nucleotide sequence: TGCGCCAGCAGCTTGTATACTAGCGGGAGTAACTCCTACAATGAGCAGTTCTTC. The gene calls are TRBV5-1 and TRBJ2-1, with 11 nucleotides matching TRBD2. Germline loops: CDR1 SGHRS, CDR2 YFSETQ. V gave up 1 base and J gave up 0 bases; unmatched junction bases: 6. CDR3 size: 18 residues.

The V gene is TRBV4-1, the J gene TRBJ2-1, with 7 bases matching TRBD1. CDR3 length equals 16 residues. The J segment lost 3 bases and the V segment lost 4 bases, leaving 9 bases of the junction unmatched. Germline CDR1 reads MGHRA; CDR2 reads YSYEKL. The CDR3 loop reads CASSPRSTGDYNEQFF. In DNA, the CDR3 is TGCGCCAGCAGCCCCCGTAGCACAGGGGACTACAATGAGCAGTTCTTC.

The chain employs TRBV6-1 and TRBJ2-7; 7 nucleotides agree with TRBD2. J gave up 3 bases and V 6 bases, and 8 bases lay outside the gene matches. The CDR3 is 14 residues long. The germline CDR1 and CDR2 sequences are MNHNS and SASEGT. The CDR3 region is CASSGLADFYEQYF. CDR3 coding DNA: TGTGCCAGCAGCGGGCTAGCGGACTTCTACGAGCAGTACTTC.

A single count supports this clone. The rearrangement links TRBV7-9 to TRBJ2-5; perhaps D is TRBD1 or TRBD2 (5 bases each). The V gene lost 6 bases and the J gene lost 1 base, with 12 bases spanning the gap. Germline V gene sequence: CDR1 SEHNR, CDR2 FQNEAQ (reference sequence). The CDR3 consists of 14 residues. The CDR3 DNA reads as TGTGCCAGCAGTCCTACCGGGACCCAAGAGACCCAGTACTTC. Translation gives CASSPTGTQETQYF.

V gene TRBV9 combines with J gene TRBJ1-1; D possibly corresponds to TRBD1 (6 bases). The CDR3 spans 15 residues. Germline V lookup: CDR1 SGDLS, CDR2 YYNGEE. Trimming pared 4 bases from V and 11 bases from J, leaving 24 bases between. CDR3 nucleotide sequence: TGTGCCAGCAGCCCATCGTGGGGCCGACAGGATCCGGCTTTCTTT. This gives the protein CASSPSWGRQDPAFF. Full variable domain (outside the CDR3, taken from reference TRBV9 and TRBJ1-1): DSGVTQTPKHLITATGQRVTLRCSPRSGDLSVYWYQQSLDQGLQFLIQYYNGEERAKGNILERFSAQQFPDLHSELNLSSLELGDSALYFCASSPSWGRQDPAFFGQGTRLTVV.

The chain has TRBV5-1 and TRBJ2-6; D tentatively reads TRBD1 or TRBD2 (5 bases each). The germline CDR1 and CDR2 sequences are SGHRS and YFSETQ. This CDR3 has 14 residues. The ends were cut back, 4 bases at V and 0 bases at J, with 5 bases in the middle. The CDR3: CASSGGSGANVLTF. For the CDR3, the DNA is TGCGCCAGCAGCGGGGGCTCTGGGGCCAACGTCCTGACTTTC.

In its sample, this clone was seen a few times. J is TRBJ2-7 and V is TRBV6-6; D possibly uses TRBD1 or TRBD2 (5 bases each). CDR1 and CDR2 (germline): MNHNY, SVGAGI (reference sequence). V lost 5 bases to trimming and J lost 0 bases, with 17 bases between them. The CDR3 is made up of 16 amino acids. The CDR3 region is CASSNPRVGSSYEQYF. The CDR3 nucleotides read TGTGCCAGCAGTAACCCCAGGGTAGGGAGCTCCTACGAGCAGTACTTC.

CDR3 protein: CASSELGRRGEAFF. CDR3 sequence (DNA): TGTGCCAGCAGTGAATTGGGAAGGCGCGGTGAAGCTTTCTTT. This sequence joins TRBV25-1 and TRBJ1-1; no firm D call. Germline loops: CDR1 MGHDK, CDR2 SYGVNS. This CDR3 has 14 residues. V lost 1 base, J lost 7 bases, and 13 bases lay in between.

The chain carries TRBV28 and TRBJ2-7; no firm D call. CDR1 is MDHEN and CDR2 is SYDVKM in the germline V gene. Trimming removed 5 bases at V and 4 bases at J, with 6 bases between. The CDR3 has 11 amino acids. Here the CDR3 DNA reads TGTGCCAGCAGTCAAAGATACGAGCAGTACTTC. This translates into CASSQRYEQYF.

This clone was observed once. The rearrangement joins TRBV10-1 to TRBJ2-7; 8 bases match TRBD1. The CDR3 is made up of 15 amino acids. Losses at the gene ends were 6 bases for V and 7 bases for J; bases not matched to a gene: 14. Germline CDR1 is WNHNN and CDR2 is SYGVQD (reference sequence). The CDR3 sequence: CASSGAGTGFREQYF. The CDR3 coding sequence is TGCGCCAGCAGCGGAGCCGGGACAGGATTCAGGGAGCAGTACTTC.

This clone was detected only a few times. The chain has TRBV6-1 and TRBJ1-6; D may be TRBD1 (5 bases). V lost 7 bases and J lost 8, with 18 bases in between. CDR3 length: 15 residues. Germline loops: CDR1 MNHNS, CDR2 SASEGT. The CDR3 sequence: CASTLKRQGDSPLHF. DNA for the CDR3: TGTGCCAGCACCCTGAAGAGGCAGGGCGATTCACCCCTCCACTTT.

Only one count was recorded for this clone. The V gene is TRBV18, the J gene TRBJ2-7; D not resolved. Deletions cut 0 bases from V and 6 bases from J, with 15 bases between. CDR1 is KGHSH and CDR2 is LQKENI in the germline V gene. The CDR3 sequence is 15 residues long. The CDR3 coding sequence is TGTGCCAGCTCACCACCGCTAGGATACTCGGCCGAGCAGTACTTC. Its translation is CASSPPLGYSAEQYF.

In DNA form, the CDR3 reads TGTGCCAGCAGCCCAAGGGACAGGAGCCCGCGGGAAGCTTTCTTT. Residues: CASSPRDRSPREAFF. The chain uses TRBV7-6 and TRBJ1-1; 8 nucleotides agree with TRBD1. CDR3 length: 15 residues. J was trimmed by 8 bases and V by 5 bases; bases with no gene match: 13. From germline, CDR1 is SGHVS and CDR2 FNYEAQ.

This clone has only a few counts. The chain combines TRBV19 with TRBJ1-4; 8 bases line up with TRBD1. Per germline, CDR1 LNHDA and CDR2 SQIVND (reference sequence). The CDR3 consists of 14 residues. The trim removed 4 bases at V and 5 bases at J, leaving 3 bases unmatched. The CDR3 region is CASSNRDRNEKLFF. The CDR3 DNA is TGTGCCAGTAGTAACCGGGACAGGAATGAAAAACTGTTTTTT.

In this sample, this clone turned up once. The chain has TRBV11-2 and TRBJ2-5; no clear D. Germline V gene sequence: CDR1 SGHAT, CDR2 FQNNGV. The V end was cut by 2 bases, the J end by 5 bases, with 6 bases between. The CDR3 consists of 12 residues. CDR3 sequence reads: CASSLRAETQYF. The CDR3 DNA is TGTGCCAGCAGCTTACGGGCGGAGACCCAGTACTTC. Full variable domain (remainder filled in from reference TRBV11-2 and TRBJ2-5): EAGVAQSPRYKIIEKRQSVAFWCNPISGHATLYWYQQILGQGPKLLIQFQNNGVVDDSQLPKDRFSAERLKGVDSTLKIQPAKLEDSAVYLCASSLRAETQYFGPGTRLLVL.

The chain links TRBV11-2 to TRBJ2-1; 13 bases line up with TRBD2. The length of the CDR3 is 16 residues. Trimming removed 5 bases from V and 1 base from J; junction bases left unmatched: 2. The germline CDR1 and CDR2 sequences are SGHAT and FQNNGV. The DNA of the CDR3 is TGTGCCAGCAGCCTGGGACTAGCGGGGTCCTACAATGAGCAGTTCTTC. The encoded protein is CASSLGLAGSYNEQFF.

The chain joins TRBV2 to TRBJ2-5, with 9 nucleotides matching TRBD2. The CDR3 consists of 15 residues. CDR1 SNHLY and CDR2 FYNNEI come from the germline V gene. After removal of 4 bases from V and 5 bases from J, the junction contained 8 bases not matched to a gene. The CDR3 DNA reads TGTGCCAGCAGTGCGGGGGGACTAGCTCGGGAGACCCAGTACTTC. Amino acid sequence: CASSAGGLARETQYF. The variable domain in full, with the rest retrieved from reference TRBV2 and TRBJ2-5, is EPEVTQTPSHQVTQMGQEVILRCVPISNHLYFYWYRQILGQKVEFLVSFYNNEISEKSEIFDDQFSVERPDGSNFTLKIRSTKLEDSAMYFCASSAGGLARETQYFGPGTRLLVL.

This chain joins TRBV15 and TRBJ2-5, with D possibly being TRBD2 (5 bases). TRBJ2-7 explains the end of the DNA better; the J call may be wrong. CDR1 and CDR2 (germline): LNHNV, YYDKDF (reference sequence). The CDR3 is 13 amino acids. The CDR3 DNA sequence: TGTGCCACCAGCGAGGGCCACAGCTACGAGCAGTACTTC. Its translation: CATSEGHSYEQYF.

This clone was observed a few times. This sequence joins TRBV19 and TRBJ1-6; D not certain. Germline CDR1 and CDR2: LNHDA and SQIVND (reference sequence). V was clipped by 2 bases and J by 7 bases, with 6 bases between them. The CDR3 contains 13 residues. DNA of the CDR3: TGTGCCAGTAGTATATATGGCAATTCACCCCTCCACTTT. Amino acid sequence: CASSIYGNSPLHF.

The chain has TRBV14 and TRBJ2-1; TRBD2 agrees at 8 bases. Germline assignment: CDR1 SGHDN and CDR2 FVKESK. The ends lost 3 bases at V and 12 bases at J; junction bases unmatched: 7. This CDR3 spans 13 amino acids. The chain's CDR3 is CASSQLAGNGQFF. CDR3 sequence (DNA): TGTGCCAGCAGCCAGCTAGCGGGCAACGGGCAGTTCTTC.

The rearrangement uses TRBV2 and TRBJ2-1; either TRBD1 or TRBD2 may supply D (5 bases each). The germline CDR1 and CDR2 sequences are SNHLY and FYNNEI. Trimming removed 6 bases at V and 8 bases at J, with 17 bases between. The CDR3 is 14 amino acids. This CDR3 is CASRGGAGLDEQFF. The CDR3 bases are TGTGCCAGCAGGGGTGGGGCGGGTCTCGATGAGCAGTTCTTC.

There are a few counts of this clone. The rearrangement joins TRBV6-5 to TRBJ1-1, with D possibly matching TRBD1 (6 bases). Deletions cut 6 bases from V and 2 bases from J, with 13 bases between. The CDR3 contains 14 residues. Germline V lookup: CDR1 MNHEY, CDR2 SVGAGI. CDR3 coding DNA: TGTGCCAGCAGAGGGACATGGGAAAACACTGAAGCTTTCTTT. This translates into CASRGTWENTEAFF.

V usage is TRBV19 and J usage is TRBJ2-1, with D perhaps matching TRBD1 or TRBD2 (5 bases each). Germline CDR1 LNHDA, CDR2 SQIVND (reference sequence). CDR3 length: 16 residues. V was pared by 1 base and J by 8 bases, with 18 bases between. The CDR3 bases are TGTGCCAGTAGTATAGTAGGGCTAGCACTCAGGGATGAGCAGTTCTTC. This encodes CASSIVGLALRDEQFF. The complete variable domain, with remaining parts taken from reference TRBV19 and TRBJ2-1, reads DGGITQSPKYLFRKEGQNVTLSCEQNLNHDAMYWYRQDPGQGLRLIYYSQIVNDFQKGDIAEGYSVSREKKESFPLTVTSAQKNPTAFYLCASSIVGLALRDEQFFGPGTRLTVL.

V gene TRBV12-5 combines with J gene TRBJ2-7; tentatively, D is TRBD2 (6 bases). Germline assignment: CDR1 LGHNT and CDR2 FRNRAP. The length of the CDR3 is 14 residues. Deletions cut 1 base from V and 3 bases from J, with 10 bases between. The CDR3 region has the DNA TGTGCTAGTGGTTTGGGCACCGGGAGCTACGAGCAGTACTTC. Translated: CASGLGTGSYEQYF.

Written as DNA, the CDR3 is TGTGCCAGCAGTCCAGACATTTGGAATGAAAAACTGTTTTTT. It yields the protein CASSPDIWNEKLFF. The chain has TRBV6-5 and TRBJ1-4; D not resolved. This CDR3 has 14 amino acids. V lost 5 bases and J lost 5, with 12 bases in between. Germline loops: CDR1 MNHEY, CDR2 SVGAGI.

The chain joins TRBV5-1 to TRBJ2-3, with D tentatively TRBD2 (7 bases). The CDR3 covers 16 residues. The V end was cut by 0 bases, the J end by 0 bases, with 11 bases between. From germline, CDR1 is SGHRS and CDR2 YFSETQ. The CDR3 nucleotides are TGCGCCAGCAGCTTGGTTGCGGGGGCTAGCACAGATACGCAGTATTTT. It translates to CASSLVAGASTDTQYF.

The chain combines TRBV11-3 with TRBJ2-7, with 7 bases fitting TRBD1. V trimming: 5 bases; J trimming: 0 bases; junction bases outside the gene matches: 4. Per the germline V gene, CDR1 is SGHNT and CDR2 is YENEEA. The CDR3 loop spans 14 amino acids. The CDR3 here is CASSKGGSSYEQYF. The CDR3 nucleotides are TGTGCCAGCAGCAAAGGGGGCAGCTCCTACGAGCAGTACTTC.

The chain employs TRBV27 and TRBJ2-5, with D perhaps matching TRBD1 or TRBD2 (5 bases each). Germline CDR1 reads MNHEY; CDR2 reads SMNVEV (reference sequence). The CDR3 totals 13 residues. Trimming shortened V by 7 bases and J by 1 base, and 10 bases separated the two germline ends. This CDR3 is CASIVGPQETQYF. CDR3 in DNA: TGTGCCAGCATTGTGGGACCCCAAGAGACCCAGTACTTC.

This chain connects TRBV28 to TRBJ1-2; 10 positions match TRBD1. V dropped 4 bases and J dropped 7; count of bases not matched to a gene: 9. The CDR3 runs to 15 residues. CDR1 and CDR2 (germline): MDHEN, SYDVKM. The CDR3 is CASSSPGTGETGYTF. CDR3 DNA: TGTGCCAGCAGTTCACCTGGGACAGGGGAAACTGGCTACACCTTC.

The V and J genes are TRBV30 and TRBJ1-4; D remains ambiguous. The V end lost 0 bases, the J end lost 7 bases, and 12 bases lay between the germline ends. This CDR3 is 14 amino acids long. Germline-derived CDR1 and CDR2 are GTSNPN and SVGIG (reference sequence). Written as DNA, the CDR3 is TGTGCCTGGAGTGTATTGCGTGGTGGTGAAAAACTGTTTTTT. Its translation is CAWSVLRGGEKLFF. The whole variable domain, remainder taken from reference TRBV30 and TRBJ1-4, is SQTIHQWPATLVQPVGSPLSLECTVEGTSNPNLYWYRQAAGRGLQLLFYSVGIGQISSEVPQNLSASRPQDRQFILSSKKLLLSDSGFYLCAWSVLRGGEKLFFGSGTQLSVL.